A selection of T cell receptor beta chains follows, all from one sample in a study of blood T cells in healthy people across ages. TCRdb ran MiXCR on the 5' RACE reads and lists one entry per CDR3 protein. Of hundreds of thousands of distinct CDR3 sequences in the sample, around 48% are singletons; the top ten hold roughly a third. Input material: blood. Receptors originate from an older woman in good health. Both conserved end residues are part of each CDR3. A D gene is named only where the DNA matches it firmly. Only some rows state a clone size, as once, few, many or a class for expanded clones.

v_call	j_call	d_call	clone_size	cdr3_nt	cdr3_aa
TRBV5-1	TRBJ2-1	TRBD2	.	TGCGCCAGCAGCTTGGAGGGACTAGTGGGCAATGAGCAGTTCTTC	CASSLEGLVGNEQFF
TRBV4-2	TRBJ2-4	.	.	TGTGCCAGCAGCCAAGCTTGGTTAGATAACATTCAGTACTTC	CASSQAWLDNIQYF
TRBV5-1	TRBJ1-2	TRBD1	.	TGCGCCAGCAGCATCGGACAGGGCGGAGGCTACACCTTC	CASSIGQGGGYTF
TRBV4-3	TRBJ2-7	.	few	TGCGCCAGCAGCCAAGAATCTGGGACATTCTACGAGCAGTACTTC	CASSQESGTFYEQYF
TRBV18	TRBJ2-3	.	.	TGTGCCAGCTCACCGGGACGGCGGTCGTCAGATACGCAGTATTTT	CASSPGRRSSDTQYF
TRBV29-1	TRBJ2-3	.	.	TGCAGCGTGCGGGGCCAAGGTGCAGATACGCAGTATTTT	CSVRGQGADTQYF
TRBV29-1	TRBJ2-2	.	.	TGCAGCGTTACTCAGGGGAGCACCGGGGAGCTGTTTTTT	CSVTQGSTGELFF
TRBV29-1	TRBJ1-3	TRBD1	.	TGCAGCGTGACAGGGCTTGGAGGAAACACCATATATTTT	CSVTGLGGNTIYF
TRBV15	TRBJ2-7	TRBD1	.	TGTGCCACCACTCGGGACAGGGGATTAGGAGAGCAGTACTTC	CATTRDRGLGEQYF
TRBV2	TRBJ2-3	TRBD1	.	TGTGCCAGCAGTCCTCCGGGACAGGGAGGAGATACGCAGTATTTT	CASSPPGQGGDTQYF
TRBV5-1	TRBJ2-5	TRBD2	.	TGCGCCAGCAGAAGCATCCCTGGCGGGACTATGAGGGAAGAGACCCAGTACTTC	CASRSIPGGTMREETQYF
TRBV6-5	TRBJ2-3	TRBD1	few	TGTGCCAGCAGCTCAGGGGGTTCGGGCACAGATACGCAGTATTTT	CASSSGGSGTDTQYF
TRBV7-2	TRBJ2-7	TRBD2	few	TGTGCCAGCAGCTTAGAGGCGGGGGTGAACCCCTACGAGCAGTACTTC	CASSLEAGVNPYEQYF
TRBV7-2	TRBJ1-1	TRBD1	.	TGTGCCAGCAGCGCCACAGGGGCCAGCACTGAAGCTTTCTTT	CASSATGASTEAFF
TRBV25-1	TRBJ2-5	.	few	TGTGCCAGCGCCTGGGGGCCTCAAGAGACCCAGTACTTC	CASAWGPQETQYF
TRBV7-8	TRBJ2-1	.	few	TGTGCCAGCAGCTTAGCGCCCGGATGGGGATACAATGAGCAGTTCTTC	CASSLAPGWGYNEQFF
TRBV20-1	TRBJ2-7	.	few	TGCAGTGCTCCCCCCACTAGCTACCCGGCTGAGCAGTACTTC	CSAPPTSYPAEQYF
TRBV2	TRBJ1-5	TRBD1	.	TGTGCCACGGGACAGGGACTTAATCAGCCCCAGCATTTT	CATGQGLNQPQHF
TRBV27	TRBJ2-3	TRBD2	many	TGTGCCAGCAGTTCACCCGGGACTAGCGGAACAGATACGCAGTATTTT	CASSSPGTSGTDTQYF
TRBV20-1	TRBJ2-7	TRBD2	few	TGCAGTGCTAGAGATCGTAGGACTAGCTACTACGAGCAGTACTTC	CSARDRRTSYYEQYF
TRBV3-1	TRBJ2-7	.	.	TGTGCCAGCAGCCAAGATAGGGGAAGTGGAACTAGCCCATACGAGCAGTACTTC	CASSQDRGSGTSPYEQYF
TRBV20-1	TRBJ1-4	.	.	TGCAGTGCTTTCCCCGGGGGGGGTGAAAAACTGTTTTTT	CSAFPGGGEKLFF
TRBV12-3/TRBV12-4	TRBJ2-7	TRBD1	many	TGTGCCAGCAGCTTACAGGGGGGAACCTACGAGCAGTACTTC	CASSLQGGTYEQYF
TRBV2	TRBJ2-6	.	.	TGTGCCAGCAGTGAAGCAGGGTCCAACGTCCCGACTTTC	CASSEAGSNVPTF
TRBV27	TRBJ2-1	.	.	TGTGCCAGCAGTCATCTAAGGGCTGGTGGTCCCAATGAGCAGTTCTTC	CASSHLRAGGPNEQFF
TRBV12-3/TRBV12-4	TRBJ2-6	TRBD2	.	TGTGCCAGCAGTTTATGGGTTAGCGGGGCCAGCGTCCTGACTTTC	CASSLWVSGASVLTF
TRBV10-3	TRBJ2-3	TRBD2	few	TGTGCCATCAGGGGGACTAGCGGGAGGCCCACAGATACGCAGTATTTT	CAIRGTSGRPTDTQYF
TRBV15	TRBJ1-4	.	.	TGTGCCACCAGCGAACGCCCAGGGGCAACTAATGAAAAACTGTTTTTT	CATSERPGATNEKLFF
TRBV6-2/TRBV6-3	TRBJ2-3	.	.	TGTGCCAGCAGTTGGCTAGTTAGAGATACGCAGTATTTT	CASSWLVRDTQYF
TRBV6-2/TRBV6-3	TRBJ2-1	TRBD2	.	TGTGCCAGCAGGCCCCTGCCTAGCGGGAGCTACAATGAGCAGTTCTTC	CASRPLPSGSYNEQFF
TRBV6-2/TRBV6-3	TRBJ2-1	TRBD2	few	TGTGCCAGCAGGCCTCCCCGGCGGGGGAATGAGCAGTTCTTC	CASRPPRRGNEQFF
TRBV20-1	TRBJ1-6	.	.	TGCAGTGCTTCTCACGAAGGGCTCCACTTT	CSASHEGLHF
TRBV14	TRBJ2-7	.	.	TGTGCCAGCAGCCCCCTCGGCGGGCCTCTCGAGCAGTACTTC	CASSPLGGPLEQYF
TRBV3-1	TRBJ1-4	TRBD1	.	TGTGCCAGCAGGCCCACCGGGACAGGGCAAGAAAAACTGTTTTTT	CASRPTGTGQEKLFF
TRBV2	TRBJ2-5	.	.	TGTGCCAGCAGGAGGCGGTGGGGGACCGACCAAGAGACCCAGTACTTC	CASRRRWGTDQETQYF
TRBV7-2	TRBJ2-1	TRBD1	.	TGTGCCAGCAGCTTTGGACAGGCGAGCTACAATGAGCAGTTCTTC	CASSFGQASYNEQFF
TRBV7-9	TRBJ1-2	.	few	TGTGCCAGCAGCTCAGACATGCGGTCGGGAGGCTACACCTTC	CASSSDMRSGGYTF
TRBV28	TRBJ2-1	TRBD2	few	TGTGCCAGCAGTTTCCCGGGGACTAGCGAGACTAATGAGCAGTTCTTC	CASSFPGTSETNEQFF
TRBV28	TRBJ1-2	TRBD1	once	TGTGCCAGCAATCGACAGGGGGAGGACTATGGCTACACCTTC	CASNRQGEDYGYTF
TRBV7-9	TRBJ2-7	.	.	TGTGCCAGCAGCTTAGGAGGTTCGATCTACAATGAGCAGTACTTC	CASSLGGSIYNEQYF
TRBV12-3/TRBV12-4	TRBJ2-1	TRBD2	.	TGTGCCAGCAGCGCCTGGGGTAGCGGGAGGGTTTATAATGAGCAGTTCTTC	CASSAWGSGRVYNEQFF
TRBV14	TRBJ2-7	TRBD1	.	TGTGCCAGCAGATCCGGGACAGACTCCTACGAGCAGTACTTC	CASRSGTDSYEQYF
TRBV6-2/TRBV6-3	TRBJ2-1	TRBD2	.	TGTGCCAGCATTTCTCCAAGAGCGGGAGGGTCCCTCCATTACAATGAGCAGTTCTTC	CASISPRAGGSLHYNEQFF
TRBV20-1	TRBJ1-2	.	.	TGCAGTGTAACAGGGTACTATGGCTACACCTTC	CSVTGYYGYTF
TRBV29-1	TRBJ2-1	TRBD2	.	TGCAGCGTAATACCCACTTTAGCGGGGACCTACAATGAGCAGTTCTTC	CSVIPTLAGTYNEQFF
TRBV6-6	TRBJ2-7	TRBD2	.	TGTGCCAGCAGCCGAGGACTAGCGGGAGCTGACGAGCAGTACTTC	CASSRGLAGADEQYF
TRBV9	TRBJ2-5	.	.	TGTGCCAGCAGCCCTGGACAGCAGCAAGAGACCCAGTACTTC	CASSPGQQQETQYF
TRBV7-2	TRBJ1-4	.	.	TGTGCCAGCAGCTTAGGGGGATCCACGGGAGAAAAACTGTTTTTT	CASSLGGSTGEKLFF
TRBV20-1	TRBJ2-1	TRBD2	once	TGCAGTGCTCCCGCCCTATTAGCGGGAGGGAGCTCCTACAATGAGCAGTTCTTC	CSAPALLAGGSSYNEQFF
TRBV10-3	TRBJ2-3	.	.	TGTGCCATCAGTGAGGCCGGAGGAACCACAGATACGCAGTATTTT	CAISEAGGTTDTQYF
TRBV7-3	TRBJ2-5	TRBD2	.	TGTGCCAGCAGCTTAGATCTAGCGGGACAAGAGACCCAGTACTTC	CASSLDLAGQETQYF
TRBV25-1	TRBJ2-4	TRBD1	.	TGTGCCAGCAGTCCCCGCCGGGACAGGGGCCCCCTAGCCAAAAACATTCAGTACTTC	CASSPRRDRGPLAKNIQYF
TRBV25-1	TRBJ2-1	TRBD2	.	TGTGCCAGCAGTTGGACTAGCGAAGACAATGAGCAGTTCTTC	CASSWTSEDNEQFF
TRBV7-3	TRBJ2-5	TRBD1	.	TGTGCCAGCAGCTTACGGGCAGGGGGTGGTCAAGAGACCCAGTACTTC	CASSLRAGGGQETQYF
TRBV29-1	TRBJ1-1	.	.	TGCAGCGCCCAGGGGCCTATGAACACTGAAGCTTTCTTT	CSAQGPMNTEAFF
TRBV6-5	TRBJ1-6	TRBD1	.	TGTGCCAGCAGTTACGGGGACAGGGACGGATCCTATAATTCACCCCTCCACTTT	CASSYGDRDGSYNSPLHF
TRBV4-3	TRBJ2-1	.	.	TGCGCCAGCAGCCAAGATCTAGTTTACAATGAGCAGTTCTTC	CASSQDLVYNEQFF